This paragraph reports one T cell receptor (beta chain). Its target is not known. The data derive from a study of T cells in Graves' hyperthyroidism and ophthalmopathy. Study-wide results and caveats: The model made its ophthalmopathy prediction, and onset followed a median 6.5 months later. Most thyroid clonotypes that were expanded above 0.001 also turned up in blood.

Patients with ophthalmopathy all had a Clinical Activity Score of at least 3, a NOSPECS grade of at least 4 and duration under 3 months. Clinicians diagnosed patients from clinical symptoms, serum thyroxine and TRAb, thyroid ultrasound and orbital computed tomography. From RNA transcripts, TCR beta CDR3 regions were amplified. Primed by the HTBI set, a first-round RT-PCR was run on the TCR CDR3. Using its own MiXCR run on the multiplex PCR reads, TCRdb lists one record per CDR3 protein. The sample shows hundreds of thousands of distinct CDR3 sequences, roughly a sixth of them seen only once. After removal of 1 base from V and 4 bases from J, the junction contained 8 bases not matched to a gene. This CDR3 is built from 16 residues. Germline-derived CDR1 and CDR2 are SGHAT and FQNNGV.

This chain connects TRBV11-2 to TRBJ2-3, with TRBD2 matching over 7 bases. The sample taken for sequencing was blood. The receptor was derived from a middle-aged woman with Graves' ophthalmopathy. The chain's CDR3 is CASSLGSTGGSDTQYF. CDR3 nucleotides: TGTGCCAGCAGCTTAGGATCGACGGGGGGTTCAGATACGCAGTATTTT. The entire variable domain, with the rest obtained from reference TRBV11-2 and TRBJ2-3, is as follows: EAGVAQSPRYKIIEKRQSVAFWCNPISGHATLYWYQQILGQGPKLLIQFQNNGVVDDSQLPKDRFSAERLKGVDSTLKIQPAKLEDSAVYLCASSLGSTGGSDTQYFGPGTRLTVL.